This T cell receptor beta chain was documented in a study of blood T cell repertoires in COVID-19. Study-wide context: Acute and convalescent COVID-19 specimens originated in the United States, Italy and Spain.

The CDR3 sequence is 15 residues long. The trim removed 7 bases at V and 9 bases at J, leaving 17 bases unmatched. Looked up from germline, CDR1 is SQVTM and CDR2 is ANQGSEA. Profiled with immunoSEQ multiplex PCR; TCRdb holds only in-frame clones, not every one. This table holds about 180,000 clones, about four fifths found once. There are a few counts of this clone. The receptor was isolated from a man between 65 and 85 years old with active or convalescent COVID-19. Sequences were obtained from peripheral blood. The chain carries TRBV29-1 and TRBJ1-2; TRBD1 aligns across 10 bases. The CDR3 region has the DNA TGCAGCGCAGCCACCACCCCGGGACAGGGGATCCGCTACACCTTC. It yields the protein CSAATTPGQGIRYTF.